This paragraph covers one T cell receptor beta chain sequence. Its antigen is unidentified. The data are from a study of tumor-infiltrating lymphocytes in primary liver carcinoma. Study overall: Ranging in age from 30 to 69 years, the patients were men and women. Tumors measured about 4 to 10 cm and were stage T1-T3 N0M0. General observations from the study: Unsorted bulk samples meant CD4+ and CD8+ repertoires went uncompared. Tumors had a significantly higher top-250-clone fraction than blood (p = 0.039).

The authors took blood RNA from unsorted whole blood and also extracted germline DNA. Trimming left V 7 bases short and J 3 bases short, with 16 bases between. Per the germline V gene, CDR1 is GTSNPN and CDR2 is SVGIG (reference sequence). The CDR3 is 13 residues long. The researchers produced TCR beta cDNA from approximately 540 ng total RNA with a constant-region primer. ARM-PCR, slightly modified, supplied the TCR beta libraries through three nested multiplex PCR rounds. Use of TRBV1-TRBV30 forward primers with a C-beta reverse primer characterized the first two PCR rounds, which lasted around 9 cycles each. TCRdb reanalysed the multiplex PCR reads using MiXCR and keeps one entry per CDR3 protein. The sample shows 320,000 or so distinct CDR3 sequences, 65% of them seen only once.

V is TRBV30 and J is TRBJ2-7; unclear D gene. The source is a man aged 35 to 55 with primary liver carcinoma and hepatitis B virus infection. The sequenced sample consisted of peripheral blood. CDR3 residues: CALSMGGGYEQYF. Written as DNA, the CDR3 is TGTGCCTTGAGCATGGGCGGCGGCTACGAGCAGTACTTC.